The clone carrying this T cell receptor beta chain was observed a single time. Libraries were prepared by immunoSEQ multiplex PCR; TCRdb keeps only in-frame clonotypes and omits some of them. The sample carries 70,000 to 100,000 clones, around three quarters recorded once. This sample was included in a study of blood T cell repertoires in COVID-19. Study-wide background: Samples taken during acute and convalescent COVID-19 were collected in the United States, Italy and Spain.

Trimming took off 5 bases at V and 4 bases at J, with 11 bases between the two ends. The CDR3 runs to 13 residues. CDR1 is SGHTA, CDR2 FQGNSA, per germline. The clonotype was recovered from a woman aged 55-69 years in a cohort sampled during active or convalescent COVID-19. Sequencing input: peripheral blood. J is TRBJ2-5 and V is TRBV7-2; unclear D gene. This CDR3 is CASSPTYGETQYF. CDR3 in DNA: TGTGCCAGCAGCCCTACCTATGGAGAGACCCAGTACTTC.